The TCR beta chain under discussion was sequenced for a study of T cell responses to AZD1222 COVID-19 vaccine. Some clones are missing from TCRdb's copy, which holds only in-frame ones; the method was immunoSEQ multiplex PCR. The sample records some 150,000 clones, 85% to 95% being singletons. CDR3 length equals 10 residues. Trimming left V 6 bases short and J 3 bases short, with 3 bases between. Per the germline V gene, CDR1 is LNHNV and CDR2 is YYDKDF (reference sequence). Concerning this clone itself: Its antigen is not identified.

Broader study findings: All repertoire sampling was performed exclusively after the peak T cell response.

The gene calls are TRBV15 and TRBJ2-7; D is unclear. This receptor was taken from an adult in good health. This sample comprised peripheral blood, obtained on day 0 of AZD1222 vaccination. CDR3 DNA: TGTGCCACCAGGCTCTACGAGCAGTACTTC. Its translation is CATRLYEQYF.